This entry is about one T cell receptor (beta chain). Its antigen remains unidentified. Per-nucleotide qualities are absent, and no much larger clonotype sits a single base away. The cohort was made up of 650 to 700 healthy bone marrow donors. Cohort members were all nominally healthy when sampled, although unrecorded immune exposures were likely present. The donor tested CMV seropositive, placing the donor among the approximately 310 seropositive members of the cohort. A peripheral blood sample was provided by each donor, and peripheral blood mononuclear cells were used for TCR beta sequencing. Genomic DNA was extracted from the blood cell samples with the Qiagen DNeasy Blood Extraction Kit. The sample belongs to a study of cytomegalovirus exposure and HLA in healthy donors (dated by TCRdb to the late 2010s). The study in broad terms: An earlier analysis of roughly 570 of the donors reported 276 Gb of sequence data and 117 million unique TCR beta sequences obtained from roughly 170 million T cells. To decide whether each TCR beta V gene segment behaved as functional or pseudogenic, an earlier analysis of some 600 of the donors relied on high-throughput TCR beta sequencing. Among the approximately 400 genotyped donors, around 79% belonged to the genetic ancestry cluster associated with self-reported Caucasian donors. Rather than drawing on any new phenotypic data, the later analysis identified candidate immune exposures from TCR beta sequences and the way those sequences occurred across donors. Across about 370 genotyped donors of the cohort, an average of about 240,000 unique TCR beta nucleotide sequences per donor were sequenced, and about a sixth of those sequences were non-productive. Both class I and class II loci were covered by HLA typing, at four-digit resolution. Typing coverage varied by locus: roughly 620-630 donors for A, B, C, DRB1 and DQB1; approximately 520 for DQA1; approximately 570 for DPA1; fewer than 480 for DPB1. The study was designed to test whether signatures of past pathogen exposure could be identified by cataloging public T cell receptors. Donor age, sex, ethnicity and CMV serostatus were collected together with the repertoire data. Every discovery cohort repertoire had been produced on one sequencing platform. To predict cytomegalovirus infection status, the study combined high-throughput TCR immunosequencing, statistical association of individual TCRs with disease status, and machine learning. Because of strong linkage in the cohort, roughly five DR-DQ haplotypes were treated as single units for association and clustering. Genome-wide SNP genotypes for about 65% of the roughly 700 donors were used in a later genetic analysis, which treated that subset as a discovery cohort. An early release covering over 500 HLA-typed donors comprised roughly 300 gigabases of sequencing data and about 90 million unique TCR sequences. Besides the first cohort of roughly 660 subjects, a separate validation cohort made up of around 120 different subjects was used. The study used immunosequencing to profile the T cell repertoires of under 700 subjects and linked those repertoires to cytomegalovirus serostatus. To study patterns of TCR occurrence, a later analysis re-analyzed previously published TCR beta repertoires from 700 or so donors and added high-resolution HLA genotyping.

V lost 4 bases and J lost 6 bases, and the count of bases not matched to a germline gene is 6. CDR1 SGHDN and CDR2 FVKESK were looked up in the germline V gene. There are 14 amino acids in the CDR3, from cysteine to phenylalanine inclusive. Only the CDR3 DNA stays, 42 bases, in frame from base 1. What the work shows at the level of the full study, not this receptor alone: In vitro tests confirmed that a few of the cytomegalovirus-associated TCR beta chains recognize cytomegalovirus antigens. In a later genetic analysis, fewer N-insertions in productive TCRs were reported among donors in an Asian-associated ancestry cluster than the roughly 710-donor mean. Roughly uniform sequencing depth across donors was assumed in presence/absence analyses, although this assumption may not hold. The authors suggested that the approach could potentially be generalized to other disease states and immunological phenotypes. The study gave a list of under 200 TCR beta chains associated with cytomegalovirus. A later genetic analysis associated a missense DCLRE1C variant with V-gene and J-gene trimming of TCR beta chains, and an independent cohort replicated the association. Only TCR beta chains were sequenced in this cohort, and the absence of alpha or paired-chain data limited detectable features. Over 15 rarely observed V segments, including chromosome 9 orphons, were excluded from the earlier analysis of approximately 500 of the donors because counts were too low. According to a later analysis, parvovirus B19, influenza, CMV and Epstein-Barr virus appeared linked to several top co-occurrence clusters. In an earlier analysis of roughly 560 of the donors, most TCR beta V segments were observed in productive rearrangements about 87% or about 30% of the time, broadly matching IMGT annotations. A further reported finding was that TCR beta sequences accurately predicted the HLA-A and HLA-B alleles for most subjects in the first cohort. In a later analysis, more than 15,000 TCR beta sequences were associated with specific HLA alleles at a false discovery rate of 0.05. CMV serostatus was the only immune exposure information available for the cohort. When HLA alleles, especially DR and DQ, strongly co-occurred, attributing TCR associations to individual alleles was difficult. The classifier was reported to diagnose cytomegalovirus status with high specificity and sensitivity in both the original and validation cohorts. Some IMGT-functional V segments, including TRBV6-2 and TRBV6-3, could not be distinguished by the 87-base-pair reads and were therefore excluded. Correlated functional status among segregating V segments might reflect linkage disequilibrium, but an unknown experimental factor could not be ruled out. A cluster of highly shared sequence variants was judged likely to be a technical artifact of the sequencing pipeline. While some public TCRs were present in many individuals, most TCR sequences turned up only very rarely across donors. In a later analysis, HLA-associated TCR beta chains were found to be more clonally expanded and to have lower generation probabilities than equally common non-associated chains. Because some donors lacked HLA typing at each locus, the association tests relied only on the typed subset. In a later analysis, most CMV-associated TCR beta chains were found to appear HLA-restricted, with HLA associations seemingly driven largely by CMV exposure. In a later analysis, TCR association rates were found to vary across HLA loci, with the most associated TCRs seen for DRB1 alleles and the fewest for HLA-C alleles.

The method was the immunoSEQ multiplex PCR assay. For the multiplex PCR, a mixture combining 60 forward primers for TCR Vbeta segments and 13 reverse primers for TCR Jbeta segments was used. A multiplex PCR assay on genomic DNA amplified the CDR3 region of rearranged TCR beta genes. Amplified TCR beta libraries were sequenced as 87-base-pair reads on the Illumina HiSeq System. Processing in the source paper ran as follows. A later analysis tallied tens of millions of unique TCR beta chains across the 600 to 700 repertoires, and about 10 million of those chains were shared by two or more donors. A nearest-neighbor algorithm error-corrected the raw reads and collapsed the reads into unique sequences, merging closely related sequences to remove PCR and sequencing errors. CDR3 sequences were aligned to IMGT reference sequences to assign V, D and J gene segments. For a sequence to be retained, a match of at least six nucleotides was required to both a V gene segment and a J gene segment. Rearrangements were classified as productive when the CDR3 lacked stop codons and remained in frame with V and J, and all other rearrangements were classified as non-productive. CDR3 was defined by IMGT convention, running from the second conserved V-encoded cysteine to the conserved J-encoded phenylalanine. The earlier analysis of 500 to 750 of the donors excluded any sequence lacking an unambiguous match to a single V gene segment. In an earlier analysis of approximately 560 of the donors, a V segment was called functional when productive rearrangements were above 56.7%, and segregating when the standard deviation between donors exceeded 5%. A statistical classification framework was built to diagnose cytomegalovirus status from the catalog of TCR beta chain sequences. A later analysis assigned V and J genes by comparing TCR nucleotide sequences with IMGT/GENE-DB human TR gene sequences. The TCRdist pipeline was used in a later analysis to assign CDR3 sequences and most-parsimonious VDJ recombination scenarios. In a later analysis, each TCR beta chain was defined by its CDR3 amino acid sequence together with its V-gene family, and reads without a unique V-gene family were excluded. To address suspected cross-contamination and a sequencing artifact, a later analysis removed 550 to 750 highly shared, low-generation-probability nucleotide sequences. A later analysis calculated a clonal expansion index for each public chain from normalized within-repertoire ranks of inferred template counts. In a later analysis, generation probabilities were computed using a VDJ recombination model fitted to out-of-frame rearrangements, and the results were checked against IGoR. Hypergeometric tests were used in a later analysis to score TCR-TCR, TCR-HLA and TCR-CMV co-occurrence, with a repertoire-size bias correction applied to the TCR pairs. A later analysis estimated false discovery rates by permuting HLA or CMV assignments 20 times. In a later analysis, co-occurring TCRs were grouped with DBSCAN, and TCRdist sequence similarity was added when clustering was performed within HLA-allele-positive subsets. For co-occurrence clustering, repertoires with fewer than 30,000 or more than 120,000 public chains were excluded, along with five repertoires with anomalous nucleotide sharing. Held by TCRdb, this immuneACCESS table contains in-frame sequences only and omits some clones. Under half of the omission traces to an unresolved V gene where checked; the cause of the rest is unknown. V, J and clone size reflect that table, while D and trimming were determined from the DNA. Across this sample there are about 150,000 clones, with around 82% seen only once. The ten top clones hold more than 6.5% of the sample.

The sequence was obtained from a woman aged 45-65 years in good health and CMV-seropositive. Recombination joined TRBV14 with TRBJ2-4, and 7 junction bases match TRBD1. Sequences were obtained from PBMCs. The nucleotide sequence reads TGTGCCAGCAGCCTTCGGGACAGCGCAAACATTCAGTACTTC. It codes for CASSLRDSANIQYF.